The 2 T cell receptor beta chains in this list originate from one sample, sequenced in a study of blood T cells in healthy people across ages. A second PCR, run for roughly 7 to 11 cycles, used a sample-barcoded 5' primer plus a J-beta primer mix. One entry per CDR3 protein results from TCRdb running MiXCR on the 5' RACE reads. In the table there are some 560,000 distinct CDR3 sequences, about 27% of which are singletons. This sample also appeared in a second study, on T cells of mothers and their children.

Sequenced input: blood. The receptors originated from a boy aged 2 to 9 in good health.

This clonotype has a count of ten or more. The chain joins TRBV10-3 to TRBJ2-1; 8 bases line up with TRBD2. V lost 7 bases, J lost 0 bases, and 5 bases stayed unmatched. Germline-derived CDR1 and CDR2 are ENHRY and SYGVKD. The CDR3 runs to 15 residues. The CDR3: CAIKPGGGSYNEQFF. CDR3 in DNA: TGTGCCATCAAACCCGGGGGGGGCTCCTACAATGAGCAGTTCTTC.

CDR3 protein: CSARDFLGGAQETQYF. The CDR3 region has the DNA TGCAGTGCTAGAGACTTTCTAGGCGGGGCCCAAGAGACCCAGTACTTC. The chain couples TRBV20-1 to TRBJ2-5; tentatively, D is TRBD2 (6 bases). In germline, CDR1 is DFQATT, CDR2 SNEGSKA (reference sequence). CDR3 size: 16 residues. Trimming took off 0 bases at V and 1 base at J, with 15 bases between the two ends.